Sequencing of this TCR beta chain was carried out in a study of siplizumab effects on memory and regulatory T cells. The assay was immunoSEQ multiplex PCR, and TCRdb's table has in-frame clones only and misses some. The table shows some 100,000 clones, with approximately 94% occurring only once. This CDR3 spans 17 amino acids. Per the germline V gene, CDR1 is SGHTA and CDR2 is FQGNSA. Trimming removed 1 base from V and 9 bases from J; junction bases left unmatched: 11. The receptor was isolated from a human donor in good health. The rearrangement uses TRBV7-2 and TRBJ2-1, with 11 bases aligning to TRBD2. Sequenced material: non-Treg CD4+ T cells sorted from blood. This CDR3 is CASSLDGLAGGLGEQFF. For the CDR3, the DNA is TGTGCCAGCAGCTTAGACGGGCTAGCGGGAGGATTGGGTGAGCAGTTCTTC.